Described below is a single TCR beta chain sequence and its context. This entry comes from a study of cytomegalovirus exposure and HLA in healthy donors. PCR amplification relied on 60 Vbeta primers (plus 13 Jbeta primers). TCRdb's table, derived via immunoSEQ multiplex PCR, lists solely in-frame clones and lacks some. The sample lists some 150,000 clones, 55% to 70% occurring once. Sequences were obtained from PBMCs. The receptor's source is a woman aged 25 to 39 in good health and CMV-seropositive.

The CDR3 protein is CASSKRGGLSLGDYGYTF. The CDR3 DNA reads TGTGCCAGCAGCAAAAGGGGGGGTTTGAGCCTAGGGGACTATGGCTACACCTTC. The rearrangement links TRBV7-9 to TRBJ1-2; weak D call: TRBD1 (6 bases). The CDR3 consists of 18 residues. Germline assignment: CDR1 SEHNR and CDR2 FQNEAQ (reference sequence). V gave up 5 bases and J gave up 3 bases, with 25 bases separating them.